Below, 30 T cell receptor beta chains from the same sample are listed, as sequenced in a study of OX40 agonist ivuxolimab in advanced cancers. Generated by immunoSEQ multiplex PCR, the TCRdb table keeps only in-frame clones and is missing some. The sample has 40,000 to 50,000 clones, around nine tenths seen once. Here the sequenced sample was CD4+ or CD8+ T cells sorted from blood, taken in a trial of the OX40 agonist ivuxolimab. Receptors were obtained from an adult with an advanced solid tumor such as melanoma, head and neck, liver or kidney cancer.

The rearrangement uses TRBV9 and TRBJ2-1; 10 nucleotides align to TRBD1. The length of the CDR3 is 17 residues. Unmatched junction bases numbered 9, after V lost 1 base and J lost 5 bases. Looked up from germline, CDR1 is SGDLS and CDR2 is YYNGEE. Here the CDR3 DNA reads TGTGCCAGCAGCGTAAGTCTTCGAGGGACAGGGGACAATGAGCAGTTCTTC. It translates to CASSVSLRGTGDNEQFF.

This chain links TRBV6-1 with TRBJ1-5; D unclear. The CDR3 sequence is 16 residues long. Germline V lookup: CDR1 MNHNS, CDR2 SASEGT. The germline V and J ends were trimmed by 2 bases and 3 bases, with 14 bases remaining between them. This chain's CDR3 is CASSESGSRDNQPQHF. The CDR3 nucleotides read TGTGCCAGCAGTGAATCAGGCAGTAGAGACAATCAGCCCCAGCATTTT.

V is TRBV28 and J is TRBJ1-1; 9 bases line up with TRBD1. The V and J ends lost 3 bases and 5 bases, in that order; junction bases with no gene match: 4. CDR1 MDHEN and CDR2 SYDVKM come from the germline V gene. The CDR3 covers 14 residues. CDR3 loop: CASSFAGTGTEAFF. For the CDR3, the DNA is TGTGCCAGCAGTTTCGCGGGGACAGGGACTGAAGCTTTCTTT.

CDR3 sequence reads: CASSAAFSGNTIYF. DNA of the CDR3: TGTGCCAGCAGTGCCGCTTTCTCTGGAAACACCATATATTTT. The chain recombines TRBV6-5 with TRBJ1-3; D remains unclear. Germline CDR1 reads MNHEY; CDR2 reads SVGAGI. The CDR3 extends over 14 amino acids. Trimming shortened V by 5 bases and J by 0 bases, and 8 bases separated the two germline ends.

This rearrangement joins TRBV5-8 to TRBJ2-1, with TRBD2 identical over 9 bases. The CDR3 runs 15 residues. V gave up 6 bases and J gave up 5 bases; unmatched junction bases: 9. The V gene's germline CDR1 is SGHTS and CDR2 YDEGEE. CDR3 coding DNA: TGTGCCAGCAACCCGGGACTAGCAAACCACAATGAGCAGTTCTTC. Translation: CASNPGLANHNEQFF.

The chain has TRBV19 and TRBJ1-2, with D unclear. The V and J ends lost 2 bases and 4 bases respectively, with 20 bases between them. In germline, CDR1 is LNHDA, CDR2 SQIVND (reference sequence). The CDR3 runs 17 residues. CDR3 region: CASSISAGLVPSYGYTF. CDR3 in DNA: TGTGCCAGTAGTATATCGGCGGGTTTGGTCCCCTCCTATGGCTACACCTTC.

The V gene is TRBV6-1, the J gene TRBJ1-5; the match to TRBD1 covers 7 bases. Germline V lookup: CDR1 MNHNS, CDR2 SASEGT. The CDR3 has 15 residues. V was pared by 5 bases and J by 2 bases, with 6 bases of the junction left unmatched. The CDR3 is CASSTTGPGNQPQHF. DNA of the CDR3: TGTGCCAGCAGTACGACAGGGCCCGGCAATCAGCCCCAGCATTTT.

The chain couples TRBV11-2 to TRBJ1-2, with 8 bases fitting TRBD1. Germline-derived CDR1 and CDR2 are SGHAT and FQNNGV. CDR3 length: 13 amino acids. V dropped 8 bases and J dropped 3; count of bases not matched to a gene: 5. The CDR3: CASRTGMDYGYTF. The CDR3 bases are TGTGCCAGCCGGACAGGGATGGACTATGGCTACACCTTC.

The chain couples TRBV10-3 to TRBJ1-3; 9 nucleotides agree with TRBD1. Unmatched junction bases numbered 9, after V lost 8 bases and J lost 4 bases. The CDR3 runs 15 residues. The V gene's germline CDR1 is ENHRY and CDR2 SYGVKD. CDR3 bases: TGTGCCATCGGGACAGGGTCAGAGTTCGGAAACACCATATATTTT. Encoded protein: CAIGTGSEFGNTIYF.

The CDR3 sequence: CASSDGTGGHTEAFF. The CDR3 DNA is TGTGCCAGCAGCGACGGGACAGGGGGCCACACTGAAGCTTTCTTT. This sequence joins TRBV28 and TRBJ1-1, with TRBD1 matching over 12 bases. Germline CDR1 and CDR2: MDHEN and SYDVKM. CDR3 length: 15 residues. V trimming: 6 bases; J trimming: 3 bases; junction bases outside the gene matches: 5.

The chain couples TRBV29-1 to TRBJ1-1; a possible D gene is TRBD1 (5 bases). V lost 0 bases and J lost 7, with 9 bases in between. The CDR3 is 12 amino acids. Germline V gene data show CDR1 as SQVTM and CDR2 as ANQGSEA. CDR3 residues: CSVEDRGGEAFF. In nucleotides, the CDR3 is TGCAGCGTTGAAGATCGGGGGGGTGAAGCTTTCTTT.

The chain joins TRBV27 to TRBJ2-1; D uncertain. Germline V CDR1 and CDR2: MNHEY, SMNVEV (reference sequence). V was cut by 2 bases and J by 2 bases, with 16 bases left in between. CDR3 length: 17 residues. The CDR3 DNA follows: TGTGCCAGCAGTTTAGCGCCTCTAGGGTGGGCCTACAATGAGCAGTTCTTC. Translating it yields CASSLAPLGWAYNEQFF.

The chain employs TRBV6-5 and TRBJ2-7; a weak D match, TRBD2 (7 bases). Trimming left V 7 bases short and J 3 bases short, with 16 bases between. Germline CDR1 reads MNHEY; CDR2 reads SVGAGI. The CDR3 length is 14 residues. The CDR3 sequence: CASTGQGTNYEQYF. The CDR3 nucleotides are TGTGCCAGCACCGGGCAGGGGACTAACTACGAGCAGTACTTC.

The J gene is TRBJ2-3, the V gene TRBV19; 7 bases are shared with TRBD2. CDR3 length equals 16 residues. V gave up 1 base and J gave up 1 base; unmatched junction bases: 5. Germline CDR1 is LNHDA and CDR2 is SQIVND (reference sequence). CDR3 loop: CASSIAGRAGTDTQYF. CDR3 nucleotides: TGTGCCAGTAGTATAGCTGGGAGGGCGGGCACAGATACGCAGTATTTT.

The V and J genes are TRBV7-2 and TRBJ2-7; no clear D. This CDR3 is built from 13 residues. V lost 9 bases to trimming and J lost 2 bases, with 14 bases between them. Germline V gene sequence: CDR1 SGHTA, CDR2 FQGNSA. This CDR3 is CASSETWTYEQYF. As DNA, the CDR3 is TGTGCCAGTTCAGAGACTTGGACCTACGAGCAGTACTTC.

Written as DNA, the CDR3 is TGTGCCAGCAGTTACTCGGCGGACTACACCTTC. Residues: CASSYSADYTF. J is TRBJ1-2 and V is TRBV6-5; no definite D call. Trimming took off 0 bases at V and 10 bases at J, with 6 bases between the two ends. The germline CDR1 and CDR2 sequences are MNHEY and SVGAGI. This CDR3 has 11 amino acids.

CDR3 nucleotide sequence: TGCGCCAGCAGCCGGGGAGGGGAAGCCAAAAACATTCAGTACTTC. Its protein product is CASSRGGEAKNIQYF. The gene calls are TRBV4-3 and TRBJ2-4; 7 bases fit TRBD2. Germline V gene data show CDR1 as LGHNA and CDR2 as YSLEER. CDR3 length: 15 residues. Trimming at V came to 4 bases and at J to 0 bases, leaving 3 bases not matched to a gene.

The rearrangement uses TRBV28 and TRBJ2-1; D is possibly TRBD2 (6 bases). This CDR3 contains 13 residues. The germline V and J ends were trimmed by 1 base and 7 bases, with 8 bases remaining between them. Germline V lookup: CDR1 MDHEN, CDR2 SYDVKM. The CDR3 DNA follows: TGTGCCAGCAGTTTATTCGGAGGGAATGAGCAGTTCTTC. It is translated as CASSLFGGNEQFF.

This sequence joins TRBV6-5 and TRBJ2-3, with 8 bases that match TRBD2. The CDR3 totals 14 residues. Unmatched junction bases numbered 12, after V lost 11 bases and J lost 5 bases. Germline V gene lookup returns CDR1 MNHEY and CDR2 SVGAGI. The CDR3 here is CAGFTMRGVDTQYF. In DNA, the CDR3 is TGTGCCGGATTCACTATGCGGGGGGTAGATACGCAGTATTTT.

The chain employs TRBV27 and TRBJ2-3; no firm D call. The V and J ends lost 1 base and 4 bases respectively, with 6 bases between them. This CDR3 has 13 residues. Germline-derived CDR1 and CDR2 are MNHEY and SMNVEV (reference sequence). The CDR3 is CASSLWYADTQYF. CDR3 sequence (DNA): TGTGCCAGCAGTTTATGGTACGCAGATACGCAGTATTTT.

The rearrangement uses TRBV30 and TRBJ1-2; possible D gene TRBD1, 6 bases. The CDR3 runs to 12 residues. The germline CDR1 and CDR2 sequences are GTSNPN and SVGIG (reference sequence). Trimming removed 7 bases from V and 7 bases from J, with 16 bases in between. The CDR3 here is CASTGRWSGYTF. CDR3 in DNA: TGTGCCTCTACAGGGAGGTGGAGTGGCTACACCTTC. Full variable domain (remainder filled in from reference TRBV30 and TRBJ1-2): SQTIHQWPATLVQPVGSPLSLECTVEGTSNPNLYWYRQAAGRGLQLLFYSVGIGQISSEVPQNLSASRPQDRQFILSSKKLLLSDSGFYLCASTGRWSGYTFGSGTRLTVV.

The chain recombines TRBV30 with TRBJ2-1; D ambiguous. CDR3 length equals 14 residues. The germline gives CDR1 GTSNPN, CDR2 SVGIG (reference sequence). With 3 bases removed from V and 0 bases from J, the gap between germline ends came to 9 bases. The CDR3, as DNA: TGTGCCTGGAGCCACGAGAACTCCTACAATGAGCAGTTCTTC. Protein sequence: CAWSHENSYNEQFF.

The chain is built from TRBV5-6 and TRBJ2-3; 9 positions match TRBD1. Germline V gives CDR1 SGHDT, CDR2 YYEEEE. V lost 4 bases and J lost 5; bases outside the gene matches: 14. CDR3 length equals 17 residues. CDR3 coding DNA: TGTGCCAGCAGCGCCGGCCTACAGGGGGCAAGCGTAGATACGCAGTATTTT. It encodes CASSAGLQGASVDTQYF.

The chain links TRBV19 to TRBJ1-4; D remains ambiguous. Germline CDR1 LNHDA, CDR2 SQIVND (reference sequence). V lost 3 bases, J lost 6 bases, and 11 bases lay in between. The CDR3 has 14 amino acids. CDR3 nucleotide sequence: TGTGCCAGTAGTATTTGGGGTGTGGATGAAAAACTGTTTTTT. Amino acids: CASSIWGVDEKLFF.

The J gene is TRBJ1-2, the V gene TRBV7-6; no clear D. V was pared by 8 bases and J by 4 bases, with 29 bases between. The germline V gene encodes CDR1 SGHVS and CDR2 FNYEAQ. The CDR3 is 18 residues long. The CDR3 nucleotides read TGTGCCAGCGGTCCTGCGCCGTTGGGGAATTCGAGGACCTATGGCTACACCTTC. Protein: CASGPAPLGNSRTYGYTF.

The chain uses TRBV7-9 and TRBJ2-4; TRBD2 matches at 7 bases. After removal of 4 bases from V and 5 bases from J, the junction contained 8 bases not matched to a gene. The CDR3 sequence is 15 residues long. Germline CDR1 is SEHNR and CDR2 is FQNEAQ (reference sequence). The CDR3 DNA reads TGTGCCAGCAGCTCCACGGGGGGTGTCCAAAACATTCAGTACTTC. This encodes CASSSTGGVQNIQYF.

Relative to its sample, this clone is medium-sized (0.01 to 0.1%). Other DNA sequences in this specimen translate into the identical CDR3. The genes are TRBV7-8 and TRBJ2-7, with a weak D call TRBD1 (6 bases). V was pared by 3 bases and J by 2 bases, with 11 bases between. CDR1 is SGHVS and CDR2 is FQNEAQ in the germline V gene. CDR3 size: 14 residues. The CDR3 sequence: CASSLDRAAYEQYF. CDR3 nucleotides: TGTGCCAGCAGCTTGGACAGAGCGGCCTACGAGCAGTACTTC.

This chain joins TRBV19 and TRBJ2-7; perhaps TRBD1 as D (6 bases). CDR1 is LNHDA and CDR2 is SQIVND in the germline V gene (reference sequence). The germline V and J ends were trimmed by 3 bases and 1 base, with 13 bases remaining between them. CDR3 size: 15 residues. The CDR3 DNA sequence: TGTGCCAGTAGTATTGCAGGGGCTACATCCTACGAGCAGTACTTC. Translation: CASSIAGATSYEQYF.

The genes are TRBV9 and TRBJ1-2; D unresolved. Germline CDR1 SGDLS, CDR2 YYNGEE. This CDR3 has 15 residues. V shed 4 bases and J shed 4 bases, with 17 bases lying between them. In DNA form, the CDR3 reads TGTGCCAGCAGCATCACGACCGCGGCGGGCTATGGCTACACCTTC. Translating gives CASSITTAAGYGYTF.

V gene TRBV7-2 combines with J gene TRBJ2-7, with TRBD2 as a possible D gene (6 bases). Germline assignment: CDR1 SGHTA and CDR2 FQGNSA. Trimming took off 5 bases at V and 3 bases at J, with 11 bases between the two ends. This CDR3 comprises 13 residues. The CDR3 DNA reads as TGTGCCAGCAGCGAGGGACTTATCTACGAGCAGTACTTC. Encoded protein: CASSEGLIYEQYF.